The rows below give T cell receptor beta chains drawn from one sample of a study of OX40 agonist ivuxolimab in advanced cancers. Data came from immunoSEQ multiplex PCR; TCRdb stores just in-frame clones and leaves some out. The sample carries about 48,000 clones, 83% recorded once. The specimen comprised CD4+ or CD8+ T cells sorted from blood, sampled in a trial of the OX40 agonist ivuxolimab. These receptor sequences come from an adult with an advanced solid tumor such as melanoma, head and neck, liver or kidney cancer. The CDR3 runs from the conserved cysteine through the conserved F or W. A D gene is named only where the DNA matches it firmly. Clone size is not always given. Where it is, it says once, few, many or a class for expanded clones.

CDR3 protein: CASSPRPTYEQYF
CDR3 DNA: TGTGCCAGCAGCCCTCGACCCACCTACGAGCAGTACTTC
V gene: TRBV7-2
D gene: NA
J gene: TRBJ2-7
clone size: NA

CDR3 protein: CASSLLGSFNEKLFF
CDR3 DNA: TGTGCCAGCAGTTTATTGGGTAGCTTTAATGAAAAACTGTTTTTT
V gene: TRBV27
D gene: NA
J gene: TRBJ1-4
clone size: NA

CDR3 protein: CASSGGQGDTGELFF
CDR3 DNA: TGTGCCAGCAGTGGGGGACAGGGGGACACCGGGGAGCTGTTTTTT
V gene: TRBV6-1
D gene: TRBD1
J gene: TRBJ2-2
clone size: NA

CDR3 protein: CASSQERRGLLFF
CDR3 DNA: TGTGCCAGCAGCCAAGAGCGACGGGGTCTACTGTTTTTT
V gene: TRBV4-2
D gene: NA
J gene: TRBJ1-4
clone size: NA

CDR3 protein: CASSWGLVETYEQYF
CDR3 DNA: TGTGCCAGCAGCTGGGGACTAGTCGAGACCTACGAGCAGTACTTC
V gene: TRBV5-4
D gene: TRBD2
J gene: TRBJ2-7
clone size: NA

CDR3 protein: CASSLAGDFDEAFF
CDR3 DNA: TGTGCCAGCAGCTTAGCAGGGGATTTTGATGAAGCTTTCTTT
V gene: TRBV7-9
D gene: NA
J gene: TRBJ1-1
clone size: NA

CDR3 protein: CASSQELLDTQYF
CDR3 DNA: TGCGCCAGCAGCCAAGAACTCTTGGATACGCAGTATTTT
V gene: TRBV4-3
D gene: NA
J gene: TRBJ2-3
clone size: NA

CDR3 protein: CASTNQGGPKLFF
CDR3 DNA: TGTGCCAGTACCAACCAGGGCGGACCGAAGCTGTTTTTT
V gene: TRBV19
D gene: NA
J gene: TRBJ2-2
clone size: NA

CDR3 protein: CASSSIRGQTDTQYF
CDR3 DNA: TGTGCCAGCAGTTCCATCAGGGGGCAGACAGATACGCAGTATTTT
V gene: TRBV6-6
D gene: TRBD1
J gene: TRBJ2-3
clone size: NA

CDR3 protein: CSVSGLNQPQHF
CDR3 DNA: TGCAGCGTTTCAGGCCTCAATCAGCCCCAGCATTTT
V gene: TRBV29-1
D gene: NA
J gene: TRBJ1-5
clone size: NA

CDR3 protein: CASSTRSRGGGRETQYF
CDR3 DNA: TGTGCCAGTAGTACAAGGAGTCGCGGGGGGGGTCGGGAGACCCAGTACTTC
V gene: TRBV19
D gene: TRBD2
J gene: TRBJ2-5
clone size: NA

CDR3 protein: CSASGRGRNTEAFF
CDR3 DNA: TGCAGCGCATCGGGGAGGGGCCGGAACACTGAAGCTTTCTTT
V gene: TRBV29-1
D gene: NA
J gene: TRBJ1-1
clone size: once

CDR3 protein: CASSPGTGGRYGYTF
CDR3 DNA: TGTGCCAGCAGCCCCGGGACAGGAGGAAGGTATGGCTACACCTTC
V gene: TRBV7-2
D gene: TRBD1
J gene: TRBJ1-2
clone size: NA

CDR3 protein: CAWSVEGETQYF
CDR3 DNA: TGTGCCTGGAGTGTAGAGGGAGAGACCCAGTACTTC
V gene: TRBV30
D gene: NA
J gene: TRBJ2-5
clone size: NA

CDR3 protein: CASSQDGTVKGEKLFF
CDR3 DNA: TGCGCCAGCAGCCAAGATGGGACCGTAAAAGGTGAAAAACTGTTTTTT
V gene: TRBV4-1
D gene: NA
J gene: TRBJ1-4
clone size: NA

CDR3 protein: CASRSGVSLNTEAFF
CDR3 DNA: TGTGCCTCCCGTAGCGGGGTTTCACTGAACACTGAAGCTTTCTTT
V gene: TRBV7-9
D gene: NA
J gene: TRBJ1-1
clone size: once

CDR3 protein: CATREIGLRNIQYF
CDR3 DNA: TGTGCCACCAGGGAAATAGGTCTTAGAAACATTCAGTACTTC
V gene: TRBV15
D gene: NA
J gene: TRBJ2-4
clone size: NA

CDR3 protein: CASSPGGGIGEQYF
CDR3 DNA: TGTGCCAGCTCACCCGGGGGAGGGATCGGCGAGCAGTACTTC
V gene: TRBV18
D gene: TRBD2
J gene: TRBJ2-7
clone size: NA

CDR3 protein: CASSEPQTQYF
CDR3 DNA: TGTGCCAGCAGTGAACCCCAGACCCAGTACTTC
V gene: TRBV2
D gene: NA
J gene: TRBJ2-5
clone size: NA

CDR3 protein: CASSETDTQYF
CDR3 DNA: TGTGCCAGCAGCGAAACAGATACGCAGTATTTT
V gene: TRBV11-2
D gene: NA
J gene: TRBJ2-3
clone size: NA

CDR3 protein: CSVEMDEQYF
CDR3 DNA: TGCAGCGTTGAAATGGACGAGCAGTACTTC
V gene: TRBV29-1
D gene: NA
J gene: TRBJ2-7
clone size: NA

CDR3 protein: CSVSLLWQGSPYGYTF
CDR3 DNA: TGCAGCGTGTCCTTACTCTGGCAGGGGTCCCCTTATGGCTACACCTTC
V gene: TRBV29-1
D gene: NA
J gene: TRBJ1-2
clone size: NA

CDR3 protein: CASSWAWGTLQETQYF
CDR3 DNA: TGTGCCAGCAGTTGGGCTTGGGGCACCCTCCAAGAGACCCAGTACTTC
V gene: TRBV6-6
D gene: NA
J gene: TRBJ2-5
clone size: NA

CDR3 protein: CASSPLRGGYTF
CDR3 DNA: TGTGCCAGCTCACCATTAAGGGGGGGCTACACCTTC
V gene: TRBV18
D gene: NA
J gene: TRBJ1-2
clone size: NA

CDR3 protein: CASSTGQINNSPLHF
CDR3 DNA: TGTGCCAGCAGTACGGGACAGATCAACAATTCACCCCTCCACTTT
V gene: TRBV7-6
D gene: TRBD1
J gene: TRBJ1-6
clone size: NA

CDR3 protein: CASAYKQGVGSSYNSPLHF
CDR3 DNA: TGTGCCAGCGCGTATAAACAGGGGGTTGGAAGCTCCTATAATTCACCCCTCCACTTT
V gene: TRBV13
D gene: TRBD1
J gene: TRBJ1-6
clone size: NA

CDR3 protein: CARSGRVSNYGYTF
CDR3 DNA: TGTGCCAGAAGCGGGAGGGTATCTAACTATGGCTACACCTTC
V gene: TRBV5-3
D gene: NA
J gene: TRBJ1-2
clone size: NA

CDR3 protein: CASSQMAETAPYFNTIYF
CDR3 DNA: TGTGCCAGCAGCCAGATGGCGGAGACTGCTCCTTACTTTAACACCATATATTTT
V gene: TRBV11-2
D gene: NA
J gene: TRBJ1-3
clone size: NA

CDR3 protein: CASRPWLVVTVTNQPQHF
CDR3 DNA: TGTGCCAGCAGGCCCTGGTTGGTTGTGACAGTTACCAATCAGCCCCAGCATTTT
V gene: TRBV7-4
D gene: NA
J gene: TRBJ1-5
clone size: NA

CDR3 protein: CASSYYRTSDTQYF
CDR3 DNA: TGTGCCAGCAGTTACTATCGGACCTCAGATACGCAGTATTTT
V gene: TRBV6-5
D gene: NA
J gene: TRBJ2-3
clone size: NA

CDR3 protein: CASSLQGNTEAFF
CDR3 DNA: TGTGCCAGCAGCCTCCAGGGGAACACTGAAGCTTTCTTT
V gene: TRBV7-2
D gene: NA
J gene: TRBJ1-1
clone size: few

CDR3 protein: CASSLSPSGNTIYF
CDR3 DNA: TGTGCCAGCAGTCTCAGCCCGTCTGGAAACACCATATATTTT
V gene: TRBV7-6
D gene: NA
J gene: TRBJ1-3
clone size: NA

CDR3 protein: CASSLGRGSQETQYF
CDR3 DNA: TGTGCTAGCAGCTTAGGCAGGGGTTCCCAAGAGACCCAGTACTTC
V gene: TRBV7-7
D gene: NA
J gene: TRBJ2-5
clone size: NA

CDR3 protein: CASSPGQASTYEQYF
CDR3 DNA: TGTGCCAGCTCACCGGGACAGGCTTCTACCTACGAGCAGTACTTC
V gene: TRBV18
D gene: TRBD1
J gene: TRBJ2-7
clone size: once

CDR3 protein: CSVDGAGGVPDTQYF
CDR3 DNA: TGCAGCGTTGATGGGGCGGGGGGAGTACCAGATACGCAGTATTTT
V gene: TRBV29-1
D gene: TRBD2
J gene: TRBJ2-3
clone size: NA

CDR3 protein: CASSLEGFSGGAYNEQFF
CDR3 DNA: TGTGCCAGCAGCTTAGAGGGGTTTAGCGGGGGGGCCTACAATGAGCAGTTCTTC
V gene: TRBV7-6
D gene: TRBD2
J gene: TRBJ2-1
clone size: once

CDR3 protein: CASSDGGRMGETQYF
CDR3 DNA: TGTGCCAGCAGTGACGGGGGAAGAATGGGAGAGACCCAGTACTTC
V gene: TRBV2
D gene: NA
J gene: TRBJ2-5
clone size: NA

CDR3 protein: CSVAATGGSFYGYTF
CDR3 DNA: TGCAGCGTAGCAGCTACAGGGGGGTCGTTTTATGGCTACACCTTC
V gene: TRBV29-1
D gene: TRBD1
J gene: TRBJ1-2
clone size: NA

CDR3 protein: CASSGRGGGYEQYF
CDR3 DNA: TGTGCCAGCAGTGGGAGAGGGGGCGGCTACGAGCAGTACTTC
V gene: TRBV6-5
D gene: TRBD1
J gene: TRBJ2-7
clone size: NA

CDR3 protein: CASSSTRGANVLTF
CDR3 DNA: TGTGCCAGCAGCTCTACAAGGGGGGCCAACGTCCTGACTTTC
V gene: TRBV11-2
D gene: NA
J gene: TRBJ2-6
clone size: NA

CDR3 protein: CASSSIPWDSSGANVLTF
CDR3 DNA: TGTGCCAGCAGCTCCATCCCGTGGGACAGCTCTGGGGCCAACGTCCTGACTTTC
V gene: TRBV5-6
D gene: TRBD1
J gene: TRBJ2-6
clone size: NA

CDR3 protein: CASSLGLAGGGETQYF
CDR3 DNA: TGTGCTAGCAGCTTGGGACTAGCGGGGGGCGGAGAGACCCAGTACTTC
V gene: TRBV7-7
D gene: TRBD2
J gene: TRBJ2-5
clone size: NA

CDR3 protein: CASSSQAATKNIQYF
CDR3 DNA: TGTGCCAGCAGCTCCCAGGCAGCCACCAAAAACATTCAGTACTTC
V gene: TRBV5-4
D gene: NA
J gene: TRBJ2-4
clone size: NA

CDR3 protein: CASSPGTVNSPLHF
CDR3 DNA: TGTGCCAGCAGCCCCGGGACAGTTAATTCACCCCTCCACTTT
V gene: TRBV4-2
D gene: TRBD1
J gene: TRBJ1-6
clone size: NA